This T cell receptor beta chain originates from a study of radiation and T cells in renal cell carcinoma. Time point specified: blood 2 weeks post-SBRT. Sample treatment: 15 Gy SBRT to primary tumor, nephrectomy 4 weeks later. From germline, CDR1 is DFQATT and CDR2 SNEGSKA (reference sequence). The CDR3 extends over 11 amino acids. V lost 0 bases, J lost 5 bases, and 5 bases lay in between. The assay was immunoSEQ multiplex PCR, and TCRdb's table has in-frame clones only and misses some. The data contain about 47,000 clones, 75% to 85% of them singletons. The sample here was blood, taken from a patient whose treatment included radiotherapy and nephrectomy. The rearrangement links TRBV20-1 to TRBJ2-7; D gene unclear. This receptor was taken from a woman aged 70-85 years with renal cell carcinoma. CDR3 bases: TGCAGTGCTAGAGATCCAAACGAGCAGTACTTC. It codes for CSARDPNEQYF.